The present T cell receptor beta chain was sequenced within a study of T cells after yellow fever vaccination. General study points: Primary-vaccination clones mostly resurfaced post-booster (nearly 97% CD4, more than 80% CD8). Clonotypes appearing in both CD4 and CD8 compartments existed, and their share was small.

5'RACE template switching added a universal primer site and UMIs to TCR cDNA. From the 5' RACE reads, TCRdb called clonotypes with MiXCR, one entry per CDR3 protein. The sample has 250,000 to 400,000 distinct CDR3 sequences; 4% to 5.5% are singletons. Germline values: CDR1 MGHDK, CDR2 SYGVNS. The CDR3 consists of 16 residues. J gave up 1 base and V 2 bases, and 8 bases lay outside the gene matches. This clonotype was counted at least ten times. Its specificity is not known. The chain links TRBV25-1 to TRBJ2-7; TRBD1 matches at 7 bases. The starting material was PBMCs, obtained 15 days after the yellow fever booster vaccination. The clonotype was recovered from a man younger than 35 who received the YFV17D yellow fever vaccine. The CDR3 spells CASSENRGQGSYEQYF. Here the CDR3 DNA reads TGTGCCAGCAGTGAAAATAGGGGGCAGGGGTCCTACGAGCAGTACTTC.